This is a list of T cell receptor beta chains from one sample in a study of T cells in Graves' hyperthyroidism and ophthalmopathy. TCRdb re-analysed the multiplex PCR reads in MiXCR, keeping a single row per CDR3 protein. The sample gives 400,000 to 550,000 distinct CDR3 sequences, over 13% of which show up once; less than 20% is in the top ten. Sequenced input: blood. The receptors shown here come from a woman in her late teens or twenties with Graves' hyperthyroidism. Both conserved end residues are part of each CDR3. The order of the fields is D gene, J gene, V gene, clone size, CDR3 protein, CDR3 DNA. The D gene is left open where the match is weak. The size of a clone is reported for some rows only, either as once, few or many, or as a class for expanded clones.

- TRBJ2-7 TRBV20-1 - CSATGTDSYNEQYF TGCAGTGCTACCGGGACGGACTCCTACAATGAGCAGTACTTC
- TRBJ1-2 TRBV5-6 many CASSSTGVRRGYTF TGTGCCAGCAGCTCGACAGGCGTACGTCGTGGCTACACCTTC
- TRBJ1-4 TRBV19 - CASSPPRSANEKLFF TGTGCCAGTAGTCCGCCCAGGTCTGCTAATGAAAAACTGTTTTTT
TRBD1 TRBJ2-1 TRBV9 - CASSPTDRGRSEQFF TGTGCCAGCAGCCCGACGGACAGGGGGCGCTCGGAACAGTTCTTC
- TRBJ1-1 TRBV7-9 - CASSPRGGSEAFF TGTGCCAGCAGCCCAAGGGGGGGGTCTGAAGCTTTCTTT
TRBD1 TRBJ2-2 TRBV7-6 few CASSLIQGTGELFF TGTGCCAGCAGCTTAATACAGGGGACCGGGGAGCTGTTTTTT
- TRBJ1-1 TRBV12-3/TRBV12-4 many CASSPQRVGTEAFF TGTGCCAGCAGTCCCCAGCGTGTGGGCACTGAAGCTTTCTTT
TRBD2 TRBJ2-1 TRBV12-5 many CASGRTSSYNEQFF TGTGCTAGTGGTCGGACTAGCTCCTACAATGAGCAGTTCTTC
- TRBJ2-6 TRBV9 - CASTRRGANVLTF TGTGCCAGCACCCGTCGGGGGGCCAACGTCCTGACTTTC
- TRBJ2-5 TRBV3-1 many CASSQDSVTQETQYF TGTGCCAGCAGCCAAGACTCTGTTACTCAAGAGACCCAGTACTTC
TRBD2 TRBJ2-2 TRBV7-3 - CASSFFGTTFSNTGELFF TGTGCCAGCAGCTTTTTCGGGACTACATTCTCCAACACCGGGGAGCTGTTTTTT
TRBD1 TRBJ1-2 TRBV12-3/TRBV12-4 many CASRPPTDRDYGYTF TGTGCCAGCAGACCGCCGACCGACAGGGACTATGGCTACACCTTC
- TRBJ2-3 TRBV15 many CATSTRGAGVTDTQYF TGTGCCACCAGCACGAGGGGGGCAGGGGTCACAGATACGCAGTATTTT
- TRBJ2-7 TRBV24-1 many CATSDSRGTYEQYF TGTGCCACCAGTGATTCGAGGGGCACCTACGAGCAGTACTTC
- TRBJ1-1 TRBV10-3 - CAISIGFRGTEAFF TGTGCCATCAGTATTGGGTTTAGGGGAACTGAAGCTTTCTTT
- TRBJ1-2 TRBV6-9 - CASSYGSGVSNYGYTF TGTGCCAGCAGTTACGGTAGCGGGGTTTCGAACTATGGCTACACCTTC
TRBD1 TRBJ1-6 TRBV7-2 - CASSLGRTGIGNSPLHF TGTGCCAGCAGCTTAGGCCGGACAGGGATCGGCAATTCACCCCTCCACTTT
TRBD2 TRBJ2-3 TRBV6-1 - CASSAGLAETDTQYF TGTGCCAGCAGTGCGGGGCTAGCGGAAACAGATACGCAGTATTTT
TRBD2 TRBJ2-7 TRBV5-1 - CASSPAWSGVSYEQYF TGCGCCAGCAGCCCGGCCTGGAGCGGGGTCTCCTACGAGCAGTACTTC
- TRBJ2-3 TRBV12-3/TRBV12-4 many CASRVGVGDTQYF TGTGCCAGCCGCGTCGGCGTGGGAGATACGCAGTATTTT
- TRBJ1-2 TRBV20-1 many CSARDRFRLTQNGYTF TGCAGTGCTAGAGATCGGTTTCGTCTGACACAAAATGGCTACACCTTC
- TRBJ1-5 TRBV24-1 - CATGPYGNQPQHF TGTGCCACCGGCCCTTATGGCAATCAGCCCCAGCATTTT
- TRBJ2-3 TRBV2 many CASSGLAYTDTQYF TGTGCCAGCAGTGGGCTAGCCTACACAGATACGCAGTATTTT
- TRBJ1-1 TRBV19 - CASSRETKNTEAFF TGTGCCAGTAGTAGAGAGACGAAGAACACTGAAGCTTTCTTT
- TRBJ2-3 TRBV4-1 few CASSQIPGSRSTDTQYF TGCGCCAGCAGCCAGATCCCGGGATCCCGGAGCACAGATACGCAGTATTTT